The TCR beta chain under discussion was sequenced for a study of CD8+ T cells in alopecia areata. About this clone: Antigen unknown.

cDNA reverse transcribed from extracted RNA served as the sequencing template. Only in-frame clones appear in the TCRdb table, and some are missing; sequencing was by immunoSEQ multiplex PCR. This sample has 2,000 to 3,000 clones, with around 70% found just once. Study observations and caveats: An increase in clonality over normal scalp was evident in lesional scalp, especially alopecia totalis/universalis. Sequenced scalp T cells also include alphabeta T cells resident in normal skin.

The sequencing input was skin. The clonotype was recovered from a human donor in good health.

The CDR3 DNA sequence: TGTGCCAGTAGCGACGACGGGGCGGCAGGGGGCCCCTACGAGCAGTACTTC. Its protein product is CASSDDGAAGGPYEQYF. The gene calls are TRBV19 and TRBJ2-5; 8 positions match TRBD1. The J call may be in error: the DNA end matches TRBJ2-7 better. The CDR3 totals 17 residues. Germline V gene sequence: CDR1 LNHDA, CDR2 SQIVND (reference sequence).